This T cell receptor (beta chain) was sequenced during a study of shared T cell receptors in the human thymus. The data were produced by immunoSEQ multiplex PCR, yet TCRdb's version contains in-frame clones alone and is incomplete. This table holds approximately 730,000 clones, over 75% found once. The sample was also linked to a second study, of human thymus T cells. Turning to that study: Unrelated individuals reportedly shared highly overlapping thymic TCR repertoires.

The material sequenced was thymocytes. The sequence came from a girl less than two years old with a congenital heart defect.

The CDR3 DNA reads TGTGCCAGCAGCCAAGATTGGTGGACTAGCGGGGGTTCTAGCACAGATACGCAGTATTTT. Amino acid sequence: CASSQDWWTSGGSSTDTQYF. The chain has TRBV14 and TRBJ2-3, with TRBD2 matching over 13 bases. The J segment lost 0 bases and the V segment lost 0 bases, leaving 9 bases of the junction unmatched. This CDR3 spans 20 amino acids. The germline V gene has CDR1 SGHDN and CDR2 FVKESK.